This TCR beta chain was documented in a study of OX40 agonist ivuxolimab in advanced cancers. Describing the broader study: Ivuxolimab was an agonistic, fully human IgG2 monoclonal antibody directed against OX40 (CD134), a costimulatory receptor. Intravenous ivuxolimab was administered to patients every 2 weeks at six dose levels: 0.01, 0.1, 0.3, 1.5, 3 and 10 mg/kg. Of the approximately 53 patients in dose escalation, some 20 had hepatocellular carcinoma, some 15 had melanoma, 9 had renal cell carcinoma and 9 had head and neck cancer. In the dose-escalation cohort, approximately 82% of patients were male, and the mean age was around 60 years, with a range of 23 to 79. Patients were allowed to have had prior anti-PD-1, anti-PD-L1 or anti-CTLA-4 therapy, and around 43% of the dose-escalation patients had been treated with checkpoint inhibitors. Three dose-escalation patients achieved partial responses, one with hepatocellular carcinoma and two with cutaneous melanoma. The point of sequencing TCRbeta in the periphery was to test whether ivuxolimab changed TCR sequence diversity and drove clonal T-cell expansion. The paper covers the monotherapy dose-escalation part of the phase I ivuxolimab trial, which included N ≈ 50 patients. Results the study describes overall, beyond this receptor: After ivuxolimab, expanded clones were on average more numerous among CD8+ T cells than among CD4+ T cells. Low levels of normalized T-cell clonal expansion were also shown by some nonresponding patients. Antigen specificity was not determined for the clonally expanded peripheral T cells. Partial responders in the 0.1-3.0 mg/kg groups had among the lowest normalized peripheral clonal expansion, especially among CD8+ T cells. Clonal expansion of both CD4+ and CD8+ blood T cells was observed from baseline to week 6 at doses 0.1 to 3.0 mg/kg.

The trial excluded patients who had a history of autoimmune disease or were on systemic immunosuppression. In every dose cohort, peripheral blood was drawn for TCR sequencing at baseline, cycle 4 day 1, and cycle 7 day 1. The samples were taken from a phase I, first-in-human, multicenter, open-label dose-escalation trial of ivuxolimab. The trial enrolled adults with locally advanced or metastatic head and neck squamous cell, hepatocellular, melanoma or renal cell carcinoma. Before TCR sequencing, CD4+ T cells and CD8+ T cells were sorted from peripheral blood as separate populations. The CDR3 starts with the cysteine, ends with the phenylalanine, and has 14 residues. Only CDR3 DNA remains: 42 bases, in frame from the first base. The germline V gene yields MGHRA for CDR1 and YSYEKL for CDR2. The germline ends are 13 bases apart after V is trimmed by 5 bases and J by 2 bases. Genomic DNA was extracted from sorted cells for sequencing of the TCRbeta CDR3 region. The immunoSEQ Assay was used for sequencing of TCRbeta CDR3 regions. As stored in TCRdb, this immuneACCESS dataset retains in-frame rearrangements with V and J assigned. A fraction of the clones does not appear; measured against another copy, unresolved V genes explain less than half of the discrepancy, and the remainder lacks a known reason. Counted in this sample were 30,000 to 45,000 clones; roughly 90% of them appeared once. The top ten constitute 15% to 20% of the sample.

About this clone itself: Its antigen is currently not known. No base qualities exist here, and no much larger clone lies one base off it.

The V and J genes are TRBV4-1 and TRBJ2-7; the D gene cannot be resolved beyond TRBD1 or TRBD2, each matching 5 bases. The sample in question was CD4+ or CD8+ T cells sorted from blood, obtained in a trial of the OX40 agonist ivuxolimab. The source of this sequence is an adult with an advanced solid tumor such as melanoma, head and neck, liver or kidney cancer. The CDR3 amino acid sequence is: CASSARDGPYEQYF. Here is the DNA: TGCGCCAGCAGCGCCCGGGACGGTCCCTACGAGCAGTACTTC.